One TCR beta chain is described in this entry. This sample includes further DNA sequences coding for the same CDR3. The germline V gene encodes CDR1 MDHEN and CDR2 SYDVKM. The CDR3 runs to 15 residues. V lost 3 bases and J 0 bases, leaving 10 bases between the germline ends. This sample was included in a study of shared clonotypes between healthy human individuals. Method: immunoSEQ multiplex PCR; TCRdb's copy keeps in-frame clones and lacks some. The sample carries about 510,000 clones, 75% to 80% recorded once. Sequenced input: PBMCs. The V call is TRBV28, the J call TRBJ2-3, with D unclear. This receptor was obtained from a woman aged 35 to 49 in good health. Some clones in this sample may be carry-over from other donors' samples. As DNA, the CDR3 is TGTGCCAGCAGTTTTCGGACCCCCAGCACAGATACGCAGTATTTT. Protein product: CASSFRTPSTDTQYF.